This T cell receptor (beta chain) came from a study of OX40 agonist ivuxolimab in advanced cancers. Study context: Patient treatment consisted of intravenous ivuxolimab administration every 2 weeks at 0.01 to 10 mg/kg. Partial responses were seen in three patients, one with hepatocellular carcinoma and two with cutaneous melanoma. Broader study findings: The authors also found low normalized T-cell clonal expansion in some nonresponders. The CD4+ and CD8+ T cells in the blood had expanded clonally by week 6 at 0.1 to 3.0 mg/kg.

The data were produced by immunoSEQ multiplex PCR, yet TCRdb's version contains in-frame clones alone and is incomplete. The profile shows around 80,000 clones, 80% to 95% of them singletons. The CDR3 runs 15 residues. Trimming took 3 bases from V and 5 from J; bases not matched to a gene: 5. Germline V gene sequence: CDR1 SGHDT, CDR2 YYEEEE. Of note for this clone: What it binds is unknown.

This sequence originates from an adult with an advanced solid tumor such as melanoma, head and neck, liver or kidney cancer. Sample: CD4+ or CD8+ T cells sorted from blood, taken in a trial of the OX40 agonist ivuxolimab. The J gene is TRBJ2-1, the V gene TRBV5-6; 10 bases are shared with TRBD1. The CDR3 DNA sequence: TGTGCCAGCAGCTCTTTGGACAGGGGGGACAATGAGCAGTTCTTC. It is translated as CASSSLDRGDNEQFF.